The clone carrying this TCR beta chain has only a few counts. TCRdb used MiXCR to reprocess the 5' RACE reads, holding one entry per CDR3 protein. The repertoire holds under 400,000 distinct CDR3 sequences, with around 10% as singletons. V lost 6 bases and J lost 10, with 10 bases in between. The CDR3 covers 11 residues. Per the germline V gene, CDR1 is MNHEY and CDR2 is SMNVEV (reference sequence). These data come from a study of CD8 T cells in ankylosing spondylitis. The genes are TRBV27 and TRBJ2-1; D call uncertain. Sample: blood, either unsorted or a sorted T cell fraction (not recorded which). This receptor was taken from a female donor with ankylosing spondylitis or in good health (not recorded which). CDR3 in amino acids: CASRSGQEQFF. In DNA, the CDR3 is TGTGCCAGCAGAAGTGGTCAGGAGCAGTTCTTC.